This entry concerns a single T cell receptor (beta chain). The data were taken from a study of shared T cell receptors in the human thymus. Germline CDR1 is SGHVS and CDR2 is FNYEAQ. The CDR3 totals 14 residues. V was trimmed by 2 bases and J by 8 bases, leaving 15 bases between them. Here immunoSEQ multiplex PCR was the method, and the copy in TCRdb shows in-frame clones only, minus some. Here the sample spans some 640,000 clones, around 87% being singletons. This sample also belongs to another study, concerning human thymus T cells. That work adds: It looked as if thymic and blood repertoires used V and J genes in a biased way.

The chain recombines TRBV7-6 with TRBJ1-2; TRBD1 is a possible D gene (6 bases). This TCR came from a boy less than two years old with a congenital heart defect. The sequencing sample was made of thymocytes. DNA of the CDR3: TGTGCCAGCAGCTTAAATGAGGCAGGGGACGGCTACACCTTC. Residues: CASSLNEAGDGYTF.